This T cell receptor beta chain was sequenced in a study of blood T cell repertoires in COVID-19. Using immunoSEQ multiplex PCR, the repertoire was profiled, and TCRdb retains in-frame clones only, with some absent. The sample consists of 200,000 to 300,000 clones, about nine tenths of them appearing once. CDR1 is SEHNR and CDR2 is FQNEAQ in the germline V gene (reference sequence). Between the trimmed V and J ends, which lost 1 base and 6 bases, there was a span of 7 bases. The CDR3 loop spans 13 amino acids. The origin of this receptor is a woman in her thirties or forties with acute or convalescent COVID-19. V usage is TRBV7-9 and J usage is TRBJ2-4, with D perhaps TRBD1 (5 bases). The sequenced sample consisted of peripheral blood. CDR3 amino acids: CASSLGTRNIQYF. The CDR3 DNA reads TGTGCCAGCAGCTTAGGGACAAGAAACATTCAGTACTTC.